This T cell receptor beta chain stems from a study of cytomegalovirus exposure and HLA in healthy donors. Overall study findings and caveats: With later analysis, a missense DCLRE1C variant became linked to TCR beta V- and J-gene trimming. An analysis was carried out later, and it reportedly showed fewer N-insertions in an Asian-associated ancestry cluster than the approximately 710-donor mean. The sole available immune exposure information was CMV serostatus.

Germline V lookup: CDR1 SEHNR, CDR2 FQNEAQ (reference sequence). With V trimmed by 5 bases and J by 0 bases, 10 bases remained unmatched. This CDR3 comprises 17 residues. The sample holds a few counts of this clone. The antigen is undetermined. The study ran its PCR with 60 Vbeta and 13 Jbeta primers. Clones were read by immunoSEQ multiplex PCR, and TCRdb kept only the in-frame ones, dropping some. This sample has 87,000 or so clones, with 6% to 9% found just once. The source of this sequence is a man aged 50 or older in good health and CMV-seronegative. Sequencing was done on a sample of PBMCs. The V and J genes are TRBV7-9 and TRBJ2-1; the match to TRBD1 covers 7 bases. The CDR3 coding sequence is TGTGCCAGCAGCCCATGGGCGGACAGGAGCTCCTACAATGAGCAGTTCTTC. It specifies CASSPWADRSSYNEQFF.